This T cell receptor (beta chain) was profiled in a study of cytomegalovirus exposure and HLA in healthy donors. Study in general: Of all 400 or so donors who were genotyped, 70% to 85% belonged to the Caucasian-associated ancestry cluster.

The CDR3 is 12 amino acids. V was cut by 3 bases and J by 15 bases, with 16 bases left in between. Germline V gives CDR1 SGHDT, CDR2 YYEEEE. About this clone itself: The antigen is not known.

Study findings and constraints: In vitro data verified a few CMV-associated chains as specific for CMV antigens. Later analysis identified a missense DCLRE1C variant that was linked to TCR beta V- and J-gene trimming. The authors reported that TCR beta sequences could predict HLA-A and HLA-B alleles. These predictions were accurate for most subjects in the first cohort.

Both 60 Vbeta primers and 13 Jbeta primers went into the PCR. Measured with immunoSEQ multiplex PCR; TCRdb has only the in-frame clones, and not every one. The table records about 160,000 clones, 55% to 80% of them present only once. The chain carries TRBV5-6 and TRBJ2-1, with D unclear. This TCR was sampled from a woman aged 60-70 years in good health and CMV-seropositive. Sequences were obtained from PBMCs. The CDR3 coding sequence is TGTGCCAGCAGCTGGGCCCAAGGTAGGCTGTTCTTC. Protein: CASSWAQGRLFF.